The 7 T cell receptor beta chains below were found in one sample sequenced in a study of CD8+CD57+ T cells in acquired aplastic anemia. Genomic DNA acted as the template from which TCR beta VDJ combination and CDR3 sequence profiling were carried out. A single record per CDR3 protein comes from TCRdb applying MiXCR to the reads. This table holds 200,000 to 250,000 distinct CDR3 sequences, 34% found once. Sequencing was performed on sorted CD4+, CD8+, or CD8+CD57+ T cells (not recorded which) from PBMCs. The receptors were gathered from a human donor in good health, serving as a control.

This clonotype was recorded a few times. CDR3 sequence (DNA): TGTGCCAGCAGTGTCGATGGGAATCAGCCCCAGCATTTT. Translating gives CASSVDGNQPQHF. V usage is TRBV2 and J usage is TRBJ1-5; D gene ambiguous. Germline CDR1 SNHLY, CDR2 FYNNEI. This CDR3 has 13 amino acids. V lost 4 bases and J lost 4, with 8 bases in between.

This clonotype was found once. A much larger clone differs by one base, so this may be a read error. This sequence joins TRBV9 and TRBJ2-1; no definite D call. The CDR3 is 12 residues long. Trimming left V 3 bases short and J 10 bases short, with 11 bases between. Per germline, CDR1 SGDLS and CDR2 YYNGEE. The CDR3 sequence is CASSASESEQFF. As DNA, the CDR3 is TGTGCCAGCAGCGCCAGCGAGTCGGAGCAGTTCTTC. The complete variable domain, with remaining parts taken from reference TRBV9 and TRBJ2-1, reads DSGVTQTPKHLITATGQRVTLRCSPRSGDLSVYWYQQSLDQGLQFLIQYYNGEERAKGNILERFSAQQFPDLHSELNLSSLELGDSALYFCASSASESEQFFGPGTRLTVL.

This chain uses TRBV15 with TRBJ2-2, with D maybe TRBD2 (7 bases). Germline V gene lookup returns CDR1 LNHNV and CDR2 YYDKDF (reference sequence). Deletions cut 3 bases from V and 5 bases from J, with 19 bases between. The CDR3 consists of 17 residues. The CDR3 loop reads CATSRPGGLIGTGELFF. In nucleotides, the CDR3 is TGTGCCACCAGCAGGCCGGGGGGCCTCATAGGTACCGGGGAGCTGTTTTTT.

There are many counts of this clonotype. This sequence joins TRBV6-1 and TRBJ1-2; TRBD1 matches 7 bases. Germline assignment: CDR1 MNHNS and CDR2 SASEGT. Trimming cost V 5 bases and J 3 bases; bases outside gene matches: 6. The CDR3 sequence is 14 residues long. CDR3 in amino acids: CASSTDRAHYGYTF. In DNA, the CDR3 is TGTGCCAGCAGTACTGACAGGGCGCACTATGGCTACACCTTC.

This clonotype has ten or more counts. The gene calls are TRBV7-9 and TRBJ2-3; perhaps TRBD2 as D (6 bases). Germline values: CDR1 SEHNR, CDR2 FQNEAQ (reference sequence). This CDR3 region has 15 residues. V was pared by 6 bases and J by 6 bases, with 19 bases between. The CDR3 loop reads CASSPLGREMDTQYF. The CDR3 nucleotides are TGTGCCAGCAGTCCCCTAGGCCGGGAGATGGATACGCAGTATTTT.

In regard to this clonotype: A much larger clone differs from this one at a single base, so this may be a read error. J is TRBJ2-7 and V is TRBV9, with 7 bases lining up with TRBD2. The CDR3 length is 14 residues. Germline CDR1 SGDLS, CDR2 YYNGEE. This CDR3 reads CASSVTSAPYERYF. CDR3 DNA sequence: TGTGCCAGCAGCGTAACTAGCGCGCCCTACGAGCGGTACTTC.

Points on this clonotype: Being one base from a much bigger clone, this may be a read error. The rearrangement uses TRBV6-5 and TRBJ2-7; 10 bases line up with TRBD2. CDR1 is MNHEY and CDR2 is SVGAGI in the germline V gene. The CDR3 sequence is 14 residues long. CDR3 sequence reads: CARSGGDRRYEQYF. CDR3 coding DNA: TGTGCCCGCAGCGGGGGGGACCGGAGGTACGAGCAGTACTTC.